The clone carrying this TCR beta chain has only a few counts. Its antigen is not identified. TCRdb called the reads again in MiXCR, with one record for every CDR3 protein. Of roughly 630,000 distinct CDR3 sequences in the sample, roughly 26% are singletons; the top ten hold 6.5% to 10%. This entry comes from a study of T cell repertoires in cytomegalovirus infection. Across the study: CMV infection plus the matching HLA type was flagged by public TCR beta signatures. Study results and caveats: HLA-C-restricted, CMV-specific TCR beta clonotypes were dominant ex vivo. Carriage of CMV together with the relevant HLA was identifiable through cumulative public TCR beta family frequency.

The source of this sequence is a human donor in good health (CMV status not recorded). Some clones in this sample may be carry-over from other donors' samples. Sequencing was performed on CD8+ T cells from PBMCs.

The CDR3 bases are TGCAGCGGGGACAGTGCACGCTATGGCTACACCTTC. Translation gives CSGDSARYGYTF. The gene calls are TRBV29-1 and TRBJ1-2; TRBD1 aligns across 7 bases. The CDR3 runs 12 residues. V was clipped by 7 bases and J by 4 bases; unmatched bases: 6. CDR1 is SQVTM and CDR2 is ANQGSEA in the germline V gene.